This is a list of T cell receptor beta chains from one sample in a study of post-analysis software for immune sequencing data. Each CDR3 protein is one row after TCRdb ran MiXCR on the PCR reads. The sample lists hundreds of thousands of distinct CDR3 sequences; 25% to 30% were seen once. Sequencing was done on a sample of blood. The receptors derive from a girl aged 5-17 years with multiple sclerosis. Each CDR3 is given with its conserved first and last residue. The D gene is left open where the match is weak. Not all rows give a size; the values are once, few, many and, for expanded clones, a class.

J,D,V,size,CDR3,DNA
TRBJ2-5,-,TRBV6-6,few,CASSYGAWRAHQETQYF,TGTGCCAGCAGTTACGGAGCTTGGCGGGCTCACCAAGAGACCCAGTACTTC
TRBJ2-5,TRBD2,TRBV7-9,-,CVSSLPPGLVETQYF,TGTGTCAGCAGCCTCCCCCCGGGACTAGTAGAGACCCAGTACTTC
TRBJ2-3,-,TRBV10-3,-,CATQGGGDADTQYF,TGTGCCACTCAAGGGGGCGGGGATGCAGATACGCAGTATTTT
TRBJ1-2,-,TRBV28,few,CASSAPGAIGYTF,TGTGCCAGCAGTGCCCCCGGGGCGATCGGCTACACCTTC
TRBJ1-6,-,TRBV18,-,CASSPGGTPLHF,TGTGCCAGCTCACCAGGGGGAACACCCCTCCACTTT
TRBJ1-4,TRBD1,TRBV25-1,-,CASSALRGLGEKLFF,TGTGCCAGCAGTGCACTCAGGGGGCTGGGGGAAAAACTGTTTTTT
TRBJ1-1,-,TRBV28,-,CASSTDGNTEAFF,TGTGCCAGCAGTACGGACGGTAACACTGAAGCTTTCTTT
TRBJ2-7,TRBD2,TRBV5-1,few,CASSLVTSGSYEQYF,TGCGCCAGCAGCTTGGTGACTAGCGGGAGCTACGAGCAGTACTTC
TRBJ2-5,TRBD2,TRBV10-3,few,CAISPTSGEETQYF,TGTGCCATCAGCCCGACTAGCGGGGAAGAGACCCAGTACTTC
TRBJ2-5,-,TRBV5-1,-,CASSSRLGQETQYF,TGCGCCAGCAGCTCCAGACTAGGGCAAGAGACCCAGTACTTC
TRBJ1-2,-,TRBV7-2,-,CASSLGRVYGYTF,TGTGCCAGCAGCTTAGGCAGGGTCTATGGCTACACCTTC
TRBJ1-2,-,TRBV7-2,few,CASSHDGGLDYGYTF,TGTGCCAGCAGCCACGATGGGGGTTTGGACTATGGCTACACCTTC
TRBJ2-1,-,TRBV29-1,-,CSAPHGTRYNEQFF,TGCAGCGCGCCACACGGGACACGATACAATGAGCAGTTCTTC
TRBJ1-4,-,TRBV24-1,few,CATSDPGEANEKLFF,TGTGCCACCAGTGATCCGGGGGAAGCTAATGAAAAACTGTTTTTT
TRBJ2-3,TRBD2,TRBV6-5,many,CATPEGTSDTDTQYF,TGTGCCACCCCTGAGGGGACTAGCGACACAGATACGCAGTATTTT
TRBJ2-1,-,TRBV5-1,many,CASSLAGGREQFF,TGCGCCAGCAGCTTGGCCGGGGGGCGCGAGCAGTTCTTC
TRBJ2-1,-,TRBV29-1,few,CSVRSPSGGSYNEQFF,TGCAGCGTTAGGTCCCCATCCGGGGGCTCCTACAATGAGCAGTTCTTC
TRBJ2-7,-,TRBV6-2/TRBV6-3,few,CASSPPRPGASEQYF,TGTGCCAGCAGCCCCCCCCGGCCGGGGGCGTCCGAGCAGTACTTC
TRBJ2-3,TRBD2,TRBV9,few,CASSQLAGGPLGTQYF,TGTGCCAGCAGCCAACTAGCGGGAGGGCCGCTCGGTACGCAGTATTTT
TRBJ2-6,-,TRBV7-9,few,CASPFTGANVLTF,TGTGCCAGCCCTTTTACTGGGGCCAACGTCCTGACTTTC
TRBJ2-1,-,TRBV29-1,-,CSVVVQGSYNEQFF,TGCAGCGTTGTTGTCCAGGGTTCCTACAATGAGCAGTTCTTC
TRBJ1-2,-,TRBV7-6,-,CPSSPFESYGYTF,TGTCCCAGCAGCCCCTTCGAGTCCTATGGCTACACCTTC
TRBJ2-7,TRBD2,TRBV20-1,-,CSAGPTGGNEQYF,TGCAGTGCTGGGCCGACGGGGGGGAACGAGCAGTACTTC
TRBJ2-5,TRBD2,TRBV7-8,-,CASTPGLGIQETQYF,TGTGCCAGCACCCCGGGACTAGGGATCCAAGAGACCCAGTACTTC
TRBJ2-5,-,TRBV19,-,CASRRSHWETQYF,TGTGCCAGTAGACGATCCCATTGGGAGACCCAGTACTTC
TRBJ2-5,-,TRBV3-1,-,CASSQDLTRKETQYF,TGTGCCAGCAGCCAAGATTTGACTAGAAAAGAGACCCAGTACTTC
TRBJ2-3,-,TRBV5-1,-,CASSLRRGADTQYF,TGCGCCAGCAGCTTGAGGAGGGGGGCAGATACGCAGTATTTT
TRBJ2-7,TRBD2,TRBV4-3,few,CASSQGLAGGAYEQYF,TGCGCCAGCAGCCAAGGACTAGCGGGAGGCGCCTACGAGCAGTACTTC
TRBJ1-2,TRBD1,TRBV7-9,few,CACSLAGDRGGYTF,TGTGCCTGCAGCTTAGCAGGGGACAGGGGTGGCTACACCTTC
TRBJ2-1,TRBD2,TRBV7-9,once,CASSPGSGTWEQFF,TGTGCCAGCAGCCCGGGGAGCGGGACGTGGGAGCAGTTCTTC
TRBJ2-1,-,TRBV7-2,-,CASSPPGLGGYSEQFF,TGTGCCAGCAGCCCGCCGGGACTTGGGGGTTACAGTGAGCAGTTCTTC
TRBJ1-3,-,TRBV10-3,-,CAISESRRAASGNTIYF,TGTGCCATCAGTGAGTCCCGGAGGGCCGCCAGTGGAAACACCATATATTTT
TRBJ1-1,-,TRBV29-1,many,CSVAFLGPNTEAFF,TGCAGCGTTGCTTTTTTGGGCCCGAACACTGAAGCTTTCTTT
TRBJ2-4,-,TRBV20-1,few,CSARDAGTAKNIQYF,TGCAGTGCTAGAGATGCCGGGACAGCCAAAAACATTCAGTACTTC
TRBJ1-1,-,TRBV28,-,CASLSGGGWGRVNTEAFF,TGTGCCAGCCTATCCGGTGGGGGCTGGGGTAGAGTGAACACTGAAGCTTTCTTT
TRBJ1-2,TRBD1,TRBV12-3/TRBV12-4,few,CASRPTGGAGYTF,TGTGCCAGCAGACCGACAGGGGGCGCTGGCTACACCTTC
TRBJ1-2,-,TRBV7-2,few,CASSLALGAYYGYTF,TGTGCCAGCAGCTTAGCGCTGGGAGCATACTATGGCTACACCTTC